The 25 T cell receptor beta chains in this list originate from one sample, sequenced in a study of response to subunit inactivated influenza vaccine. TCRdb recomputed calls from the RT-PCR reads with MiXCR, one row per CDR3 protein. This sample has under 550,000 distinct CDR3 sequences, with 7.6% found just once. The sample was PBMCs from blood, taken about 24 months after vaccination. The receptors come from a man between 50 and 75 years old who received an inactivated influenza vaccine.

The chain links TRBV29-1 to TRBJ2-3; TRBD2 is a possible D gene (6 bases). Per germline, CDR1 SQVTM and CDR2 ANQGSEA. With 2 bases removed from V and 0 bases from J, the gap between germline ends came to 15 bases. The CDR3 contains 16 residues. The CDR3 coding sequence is TGCAGCGTTGAACGGAGGCTAGCGATCAGCACAGATACGCAGTATTTT. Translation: CSVERRLAISTDTQYF.

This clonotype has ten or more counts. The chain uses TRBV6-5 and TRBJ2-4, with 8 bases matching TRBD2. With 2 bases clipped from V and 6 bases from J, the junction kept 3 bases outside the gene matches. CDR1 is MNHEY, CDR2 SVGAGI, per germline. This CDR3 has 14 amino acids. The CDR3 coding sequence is TGTGCCAGCAGTTACGGTACTAGCGGAAACATTCAGTACTTC. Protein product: CASSYGTSGNIQYF.

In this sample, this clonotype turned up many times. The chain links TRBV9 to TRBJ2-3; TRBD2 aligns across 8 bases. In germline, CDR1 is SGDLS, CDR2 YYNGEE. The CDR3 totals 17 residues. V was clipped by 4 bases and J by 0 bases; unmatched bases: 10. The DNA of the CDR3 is TGTGCCAGCAGCCCCTCCTTAGCGGGGAGAAGCACAGATACGCAGTATTTT. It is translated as CASSPSLAGRSTDTQYF.

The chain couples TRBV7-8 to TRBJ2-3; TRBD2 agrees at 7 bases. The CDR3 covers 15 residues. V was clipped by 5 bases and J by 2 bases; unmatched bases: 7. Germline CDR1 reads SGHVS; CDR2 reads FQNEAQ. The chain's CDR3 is CASSNVRGDTDTQYF. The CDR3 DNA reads TGTGCCAGCAGCAATGTTCGGGGGGACACAGATACGCAGTATTTT.

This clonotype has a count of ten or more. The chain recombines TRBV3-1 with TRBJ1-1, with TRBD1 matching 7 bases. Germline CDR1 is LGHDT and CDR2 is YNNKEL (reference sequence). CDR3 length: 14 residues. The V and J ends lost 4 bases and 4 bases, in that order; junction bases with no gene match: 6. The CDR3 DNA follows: TGTGCCAGCAGCCCGCAGGGGGGATTCACTGAAGCTTTCTTT. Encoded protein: CASSPQGGFTEAFF. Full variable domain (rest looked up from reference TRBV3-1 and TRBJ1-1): DTAVSQTPKYLVTQMGNDKSIKCEQNLGHDTMYWYKQDSKKFLKIMFSYNNKELIINETVPNRFSPKSPDKAHLNLHINSLELGDSAVYFCASSPQGGFTEAFFGQGTRLTVV.

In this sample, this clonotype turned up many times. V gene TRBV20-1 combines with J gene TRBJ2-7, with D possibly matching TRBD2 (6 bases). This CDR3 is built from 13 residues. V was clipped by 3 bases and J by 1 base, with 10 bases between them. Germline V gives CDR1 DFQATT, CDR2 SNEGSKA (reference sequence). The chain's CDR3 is CSARSGSSYEQYF. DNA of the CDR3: TGCAGTGCTAGGTCCGGGAGTTCCTACGAGCAGTACTTC.

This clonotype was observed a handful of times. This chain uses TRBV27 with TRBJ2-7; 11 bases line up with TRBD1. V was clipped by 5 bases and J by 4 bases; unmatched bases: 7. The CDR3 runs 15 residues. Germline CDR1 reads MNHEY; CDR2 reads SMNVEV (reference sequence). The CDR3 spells CASSPSGTGGYEQYF. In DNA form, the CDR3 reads TGTGCCAGCAGTCCCTCCGGGACAGGGGGGTACGAGCAGTACTTC.

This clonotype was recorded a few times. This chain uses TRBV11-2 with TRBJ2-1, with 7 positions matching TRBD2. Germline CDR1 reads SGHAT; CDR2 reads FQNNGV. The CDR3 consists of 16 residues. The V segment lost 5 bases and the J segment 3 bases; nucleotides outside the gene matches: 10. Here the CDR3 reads CASSPLADPLYNEQFF. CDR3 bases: TGTGCCAGCAGCCCTCTAGCGGACCCTCTCTACAATGAGCAGTTCTTC.

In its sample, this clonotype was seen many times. Here the CDR3 DNA reads TGCAGCGTTGGGACGGGCTCCCCCTACGAGCAGTACTTC. It codes for CSVGTGSPYEQYF. The chain recombines TRBV29-1 with TRBJ2-7; D gene ambiguous. The CDR3 loop spans 13 amino acids. The germline V gene encodes CDR1 SQVTM and CDR2 ANQGSEA. V dropped 4 bases and J dropped 2 bases, with 12 bases sitting between them.

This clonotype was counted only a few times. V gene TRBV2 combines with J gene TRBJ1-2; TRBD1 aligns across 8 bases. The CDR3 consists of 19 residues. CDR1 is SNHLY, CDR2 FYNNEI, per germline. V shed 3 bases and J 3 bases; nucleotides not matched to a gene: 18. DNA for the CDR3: TGTGCCAGCAGTGAGGGCGGTTTGATCAGGGGGCAGTGGGACTATGGCTACACCTTC. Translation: CASSEGGLIRGQWDYGYTF.

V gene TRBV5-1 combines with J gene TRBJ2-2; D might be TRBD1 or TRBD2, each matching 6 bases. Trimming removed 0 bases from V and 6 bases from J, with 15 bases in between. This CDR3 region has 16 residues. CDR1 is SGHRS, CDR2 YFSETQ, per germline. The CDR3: CASSLDGTTGAGELFF. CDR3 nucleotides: TGCGCCAGCAGCTTGGACGGGACAACGGGGGCCGGGGAGCTGTTTTTT.

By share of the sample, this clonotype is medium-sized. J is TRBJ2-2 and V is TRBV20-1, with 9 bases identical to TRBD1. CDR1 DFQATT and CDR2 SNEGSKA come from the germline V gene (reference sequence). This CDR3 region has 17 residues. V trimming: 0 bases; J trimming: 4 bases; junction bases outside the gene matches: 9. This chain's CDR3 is CSAREDRGSEVTGELFF. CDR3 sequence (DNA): TGCAGTGCTAGAGAGGACAGGGGCTCAGAAGTCACCGGGGAGCTGTTTTTT.

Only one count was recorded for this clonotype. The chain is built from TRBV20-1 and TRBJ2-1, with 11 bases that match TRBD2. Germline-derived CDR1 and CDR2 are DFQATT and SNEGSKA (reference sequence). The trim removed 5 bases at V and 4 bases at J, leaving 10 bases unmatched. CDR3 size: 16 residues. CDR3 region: CSARGSSGRPYNEQFF. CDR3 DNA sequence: TGCAGTGCTCGAGGGTCTAGCGGGAGGCCTTACAATGAGCAGTTCTTC.

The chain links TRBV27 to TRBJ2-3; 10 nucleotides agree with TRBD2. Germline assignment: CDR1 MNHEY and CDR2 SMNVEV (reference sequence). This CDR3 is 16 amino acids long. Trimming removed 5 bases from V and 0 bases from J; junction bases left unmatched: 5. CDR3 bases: TGTGCCAGCAGTCACCGGACTAGCGGTAGCACAGATACGCAGTATTTT. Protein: CASSHRTSGSTDTQYF.

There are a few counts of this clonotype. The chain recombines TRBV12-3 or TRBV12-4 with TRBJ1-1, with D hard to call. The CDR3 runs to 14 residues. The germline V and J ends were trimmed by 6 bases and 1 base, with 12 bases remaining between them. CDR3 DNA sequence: TGTGCCAGCAGAATTGGTGGGCCGAACACTGAAGCTTTCTTT. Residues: CASRIGGPNTEAFF.

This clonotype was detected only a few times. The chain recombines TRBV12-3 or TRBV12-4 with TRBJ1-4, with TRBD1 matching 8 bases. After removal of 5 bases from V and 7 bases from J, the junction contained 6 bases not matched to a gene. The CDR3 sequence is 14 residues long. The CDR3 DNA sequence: TGTGCCAGCAGTACGACAGGGGAACTTGAAAAACTGTTTTTT. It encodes CASSTTGELEKLFF.

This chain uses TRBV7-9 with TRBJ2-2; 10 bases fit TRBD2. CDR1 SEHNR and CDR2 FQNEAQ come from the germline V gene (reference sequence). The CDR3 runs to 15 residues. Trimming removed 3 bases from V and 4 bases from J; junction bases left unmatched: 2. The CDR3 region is CASSLGTSATGELFF. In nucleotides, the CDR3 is TGTGCCAGCAGCTTGGGGACTAGCGCCACCGGGGAGCTGTTTTTT.

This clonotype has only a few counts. The CDR3 here is CARKQGAEDTQYF. As DNA, the CDR3 is TGTGCCAGAAAACAGGGGGCTGAAGATACGCAGTATTTT. V gene TRBV10-3 combines with J gene TRBJ2-3; 9 nucleotides agree with TRBD1. Unmatched junction bases numbered 7, after V lost 10 bases and J lost 5 bases. In germline, CDR1 is ENHRY, CDR2 SYGVKD. CDR3 size: 13 residues.

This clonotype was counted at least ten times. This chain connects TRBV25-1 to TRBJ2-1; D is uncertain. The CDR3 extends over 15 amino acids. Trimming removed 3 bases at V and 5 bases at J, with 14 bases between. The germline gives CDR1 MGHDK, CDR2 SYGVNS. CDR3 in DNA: TGTGCCAGCAGTGATTGGGCAGGCGACCACAATGAGCAGTTCTTC. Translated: CASSDWAGDHNEQFF.

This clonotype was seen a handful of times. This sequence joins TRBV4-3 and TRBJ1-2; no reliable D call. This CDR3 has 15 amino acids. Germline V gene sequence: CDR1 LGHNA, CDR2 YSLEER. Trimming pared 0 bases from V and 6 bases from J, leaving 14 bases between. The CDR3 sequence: CASSQDHGRSDGYTF. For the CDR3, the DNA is TGCGCCAGCAGCCAAGATCACGGCCGTTCTGATGGCTACACCTTC.

The CDR3 coding sequence is TGCGCCAGCAGCTTGGGGGCAGGGCCAGGGTTTAACTATGGCTACACCTTC. This gives the protein CASSLGAGPGFNYGYTF. The J gene is TRBJ1-2, the V gene TRBV5-1; tentatively, D is TRBD1 (5 bases). The V end lost 0 bases, the J end lost 1 base, and 16 bases lay between the germline ends. Germline assignment: CDR1 SGHRS and CDR2 YFSETQ. The CDR3 is made up of 17 amino acids.

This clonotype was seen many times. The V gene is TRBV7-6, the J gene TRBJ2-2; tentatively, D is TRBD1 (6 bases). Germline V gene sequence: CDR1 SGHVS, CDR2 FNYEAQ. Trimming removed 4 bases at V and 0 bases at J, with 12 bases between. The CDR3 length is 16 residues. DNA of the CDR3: TGTGCCAGCAGCTCCTTTCAGGGGTCGAACACCGGGGAGCTGTTTTTT. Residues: CASSSFQGSNTGELFF.

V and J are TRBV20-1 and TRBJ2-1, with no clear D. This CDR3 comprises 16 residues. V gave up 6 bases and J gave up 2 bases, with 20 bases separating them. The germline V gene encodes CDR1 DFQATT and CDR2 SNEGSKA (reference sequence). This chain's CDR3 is CSASRAPGGPYNEQFF. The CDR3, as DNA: TGCAGTGCAAGCCGGGCCCCTGGTGGGCCCTACAATGAGCAGTTCTTC.

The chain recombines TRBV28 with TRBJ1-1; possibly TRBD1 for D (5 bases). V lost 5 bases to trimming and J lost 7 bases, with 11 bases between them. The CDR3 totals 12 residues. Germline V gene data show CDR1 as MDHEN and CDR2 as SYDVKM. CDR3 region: CASSKLDSEAFF. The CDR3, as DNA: TGTGCCAGCAGTAAACTCGACAGTGAAGCTTTCTTT.

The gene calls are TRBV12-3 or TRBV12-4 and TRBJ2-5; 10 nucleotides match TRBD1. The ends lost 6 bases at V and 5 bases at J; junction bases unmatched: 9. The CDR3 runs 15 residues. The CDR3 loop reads CASRTGTGDWETQYF. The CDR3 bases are TGTGCCAGCAGAACAGGGACAGGGGATTGGGAGACCCAGTACTTC.